The source of this T cell receptor beta chain is a study of CD8+ T cells in alopecia areata. Extraction of RNA preceded its reverse transcription into cDNA, which served as the sequencing template. Sequencing was performed with immunoSEQ multiplex PCR; in TCRdb, only in-frame clones are kept and a portion is missing. The sample contains more than 100,000 clones, roughly 61% of which appear only once. The investigators collected lesional scalp punch biopsies and peripheral blood from alopecia areata patients. CDR1 is SGHNT, CDR2 YYREEE, per germline (reference sequence). The V segment lost 6 bases and the J segment 4 bases; nucleotides outside the gene matches: 11. This CDR3 has 15 residues.

V gene TRBV5-4 combines with J gene TRBJ1-2; the match to TRBD1 covers 8 bases. This material consisted of CD4+ T cells sorted from blood, taken at week 0. This sequence was found in a human donor with alopecia areata. CDR3 region: CASNLDQGAGYGYTF. DNA of the CDR3: TGTGCCAGCAACCTCGATCAGGGGGCAGGCTATGGCTACACCTTC.